This entry lists 9 T cell receptor beta chains sequenced from one sample in a study of T-cell reconstitution after alpha-beta-depleted transplantation in children. A TCRbeta library incorporating unique molecular identifiers was prepared. TCRdb processed the PCR reads anew with MiXCR; each CDR3 protein has one entry. Of around 370,000 distinct CDR3 sequences listed, about 9.4% were seen once; the top ten hold about 2.3%. This specimen consisted of PBMCs from the stem cell graft donor, obtained from the stem cell graft. These TCRs come from a human donor who donated a stem cell graft to a child with acute lymphoblastic leukemia.

A few counts support this clonotype. This sequence joins TRBV24-1 and TRBJ2-1, with 13 nucleotides matching TRBD2. CDR3 length: 15 amino acids. V was clipped by 7 bases and J by 8 bases; unmatched bases: 7. CDR1 and CDR2 (germline): KGHDR, SFDVKD. DNA of the CDR3: TGTGCCACCAGAGCCGGGACTAGCGGGAAATATGAGCAGTTCTTC. Amino acid sequence: CATRAGTSGKYEQFF.

A few counts support this clonotype. This chain connects TRBV9 to TRBJ2-3; D call uncertain. Germline CDR1 and CDR2: SGDLS and YYNGEE. This CDR3 contains 14 residues. The V and J ends lost 0 bases and 3 bases respectively, with 8 bases between them. CDR3 sequence (DNA): TGTGCCAGCAGCGTAGACGGACCAACAGATACGCAGTATTTT. As protein: CASSVDGPTDTQYF.

This clonotype came up many times. The chain uses TRBV5-5 and TRBJ2-7, with TRBD2 matching 7 bases. This CDR3 comprises 13 residues. The V segment lost 4 bases and the J segment 7 bases; nucleotides outside the gene matches: 8. CDR1 and CDR2 (germline): SGHKS, YYEKEE (reference sequence). Here the CDR3 DNA reads TGTGCCAGCAGCCCCCGGGACTACCAGGAGCAGTACTTC. Translation: CASSPRDYQEQYF.

This clonotype was counted a few times. V and J are TRBV7-8 and TRBJ2-3; tentative D call: TRBD2 (6 bases). V was cut by 6 bases and J by 3 bases, with 16 bases left in between. The CDR3 sequence is 15 residues long. Germline V gene lookup returns CDR1 SGHVS and CDR2 FQNEAQ. The chain's CDR3 is CASSPKRVQTDTQYF. In DNA form, the CDR3 reads TGTGCCAGCAGTCCCAAGCGGGTACAGACAGATACGCAGTATTTT.

The J gene is TRBJ2-3, the V gene TRBV12-3 or TRBV12-4; TRBD2 is a possible D gene (6 bases). V dropped 5 bases and J dropped 4 bases, with 16 bases sitting between them. CDR3 size: 15 residues. This CDR3 reads CASSPRDPGADTQYF. The CDR3 DNA sequence: TGTGCCAGCAGTCCCCGGGACCCGGGGGCAGATACGCAGTATTTT.

In its sample, this clonotype was seen a few times. The J gene is TRBJ2-3, the V gene TRBV7-6, with a weak D call TRBD2 (6 bases). This CDR3 comprises 13 residues. CDR1 SGHVS and CDR2 FNYEAQ come from the germline V gene. Trimming took off 5 bases at V and 6 bases at J, with 12 bases between the two ends. CDR3 loop: CASSPWEDDTQYF. The CDR3, as DNA: TGTGCCAGCAGCCCGTGGGAGGATGATACGCAGTATTTT.

This clonotype was found a few times. The rearrangement uses TRBV7-2 and TRBJ2-7, with TRBD1 matching over 8 bases. CDR1 is SGHTA and CDR2 is FQGNSA in the germline V gene. Trimming removed 1 base from V and 5 bases from J; junction bases left unmatched: 4. The CDR3 has 14 residues. The CDR3 DNA sequence: TGTGCCAGCAGCTTAGTCTCAGGGGGCGACGAGCAGTACTTC. It codes for CASSLVSGGDEQYF.

This clonotype was counted at least ten times. The chain carries TRBV27 and TRBJ2-7, with 7 bases lining up with TRBD1. V shed 1 base and J 5 bases; nucleotides not matched to a gene: 2. Looked up from germline, CDR1 is MNHEY and CDR2 is SMNVEV (reference sequence). The CDR3 covers 13 residues. The CDR3 coding sequence is TGTGCCAGCAGTTTATTAGGGACAGACGAGCAGTACTTC. Translated: CASSLLGTDEQYF.

Judged by abundance, this clonotype is medium-sized. This chain uses TRBV5-1 with TRBJ2-1; D gene uncertain. The V and J ends lost 6 bases and 1 base respectively, with 5 bases between them. The CDR3 extends over 12 amino acids. Germline V gene data show CDR1 as SGHRS and CDR2 as YFSETQ. In DNA form, the CDR3 reads TGCGCCAGCAAACGGTCCTACAATGAGCAGTTCTTC. Protein product: CASKRSYNEQFF.